Below, 32 T cell receptor beta chains from the same sample are listed, as sequenced in a study of cytomegalovirus exposure and HLA in healthy donors. Researchers ran the PCR with 60 Vbeta and 13 Jbeta primers. Libraries were prepared by immunoSEQ multiplex PCR; TCRdb keeps only in-frame clonotypes and omits some of them. The sample shows some 140,000 clones, about 66% of them seen only once. The sample taken for sequencing was PBMCs. The source of these receptors is a human donor in good health.

The rearrangement uses TRBV4-1 and TRBJ2-1; D may be TRBD2 (5 bases). The CDR3 totals 14 residues. Between the trimmed V and J ends, which lost 0 bases and 12 bases, there was a span of 15 bases. Germline V CDR1 and CDR2: MGHRA, YSYEKL. CDR3 sequence: CASSQEMLLRVQFF. In DNA, the CDR3 is TGCGCCAGCAGCCAAGAGATGCTCTTGAGGGTGCAGTTCTTC.

The rearrangement uses TRBV18 and TRBJ2-5, with D maybe TRBD1 (7 bases). Per germline, CDR1 KGHSH and CDR2 LQKENI. Trimming removed 11 bases from V and 8 bases from J, with 21 bases in between. CDR3 length equals 13 residues. The chain's CDR3 is CAGGTADKRTQYF. In DNA form, the CDR3 reads TGTGCCGGAGGGACAGCTGATAAGAGAACCCAGTACTTC.

V is TRBV27 and J is TRBJ2-2; D is unclear. Germline-derived CDR1 and CDR2 are MNHEY and SMNVEV (reference sequence). The V end lost 5 bases, the J end lost 4 bases, and 8 bases lay between the germline ends. This CDR3 spans 13 amino acids. The CDR3 sequence is CASSPRSTGELFF. In DNA, the CDR3 is TGTGCCAGCAGTCCCCGGTCCACCGGGGAGCTGTTTTTT.

This clone was found once. The genes are TRBV5-1 and TRBJ2-2, with D possibly TRBD1 on 5 matching bases. The germline V gene encodes CDR1 SGHRS and CDR2 YFSETQ. Between the trimmed V and J ends, which lost 8 bases and 6 bases, there was a span of 20 bases. This CDR3 spans 15 amino acids. The CDR3 DNA reads as TGCGCCAGGCCCCCCGGTTGGGGCTTCCCCGGGGAGCTGTTTTTT. Amino acid sequence: CARPPGWGFPGELFF.

This clone was seen only once. The chain recombines TRBV28 with TRBJ1-4; 9 bases map to TRBD1. Germline CDR1 and CDR2: MDHEN and SYDVKM. After removal of 5 bases from V and 3 bases from J, the junction contained 7 bases not matched to a gene. There are 16 residues in the CDR3. CDR3 region: CASSIPTGGSNEKLFF. The CDR3 DNA is TGTGCCAGCAGTATCCCCACAGGGGGCTCTAATGAAAAACTGTTTTTT. The full variable domain, rest sourced from reference TRBV28 and TRBJ1-4, is DVKVTQSSRYLVKRTGEKVFLECVQDMDHENMFWYRQDPGLGLRLIYFSYDVKMKEKGDIPEGYSVSREKKERFSLILESASTNQTSMYLCASSIPTGGSNEKLFFGSGTQLSVL.

This chain links TRBV5-1 with TRBJ2-7, with TRBD2 matching over 8 bases. V gave up 1 base and J gave up 12 bases; unmatched junction bases: 12. From germline, CDR1 is SGHRS and CDR2 YFSETQ. The CDR3 length is 14 residues. The CDR3 reads CASSLSSGPPVPYF. CDR3 bases: TGCGCCAGCAGCTTGTCTAGCGGGCCCCCTGTCCCGTACTTC.

The chain carries TRBV18 and TRBJ2-2; 9 bases line up with TRBD2. V gave up 3 bases and J gave up 5 bases; unmatched junction bases: 7. Germline CDR1 KGHSH, CDR2 LQKENI. The CDR3 runs 16 residues. The CDR3 region is CASSPRDSGSTGELFF. The CDR3 coding sequence is TGTGCCAGCTCACCCCGGGATAGCGGGAGTACCGGGGAGCTGTTTTTT. The full variable domain, its missing parts supplied by reference TRBV18 and TRBJ2-2, is NAGVMQNPRHLVRRRGQEARLRCSPMKGHSHVYWYRQLPEEGLKFMVYLQKENIIDESGMPKERFSAEFPKEGPSILRIQQVVRGDSAAYFCASSPRDSGSTGELFFGEGSRLTVL.

The chain carries TRBV11-2 and TRBJ2-5; 8 bases match TRBD2. The V and J ends lost 5 bases and 1 base, in that order; junction bases with no gene match: 6. CDR1 and CDR2 from the germline V gene are SGHAT and FQNNGV. The CDR3 contains 15 residues. The CDR3 region is CASSASGLLQETQYF. The CDR3 nucleotides are TGTGCCAGCAGCGCTAGCGGGCTACTCCAAGAGACCCAGTACTTC.

The chain couples TRBV5-4 to TRBJ2-7; the match to TRBD1 covers 7 bases. Losses at the gene ends were 4 bases for V and 3 bases for J; bases not matched to a gene: 7. The CDR3 runs to 14 residues. Germline V lookup: CDR1 SGHNT, CDR2 YYREEE (reference sequence). The CDR3 here is CASSPWSGGYEQYF. DNA of the CDR3: TGTGCCAGCAGCCCCTGGTCAGGGGGCTACGAGCAGTACTTC.

This clone was found a few times. The chain recombines TRBV19 with TRBJ2-6, with 7 nucleotides matching TRBD1. Germline CDR1 reads LNHDA; CDR2 reads SQIVND (reference sequence). The V gene end was trimmed by 7 bases and the J gene end by 1 base; junction bases not matched to a gene: 4. The CDR3 runs to 15 residues. Written as DNA, the CDR3 is TGTGCCAGTAATCCGGACAGGTCTGGGGCCAACGTCCTGACTTTC. Protein: CASNPDRSGANVLTF.

The chain links TRBV28 to TRBJ1-1, with 7 bases identical to TRBD1. The CDR3 consists of 12 residues. The V gene's germline CDR1 is MDHEN and CDR2 SYDVKM. V shed 3 bases and J 7 bases; nucleotides not matched to a gene: 2. CDR3 sequence: CASSFRGSEAFF. The CDR3 DNA follows: TGTGCCAGCAGTTTCAGGGGGAGTGAAGCTTTCTTT.

The chain combines TRBV4-1 with TRBJ2-7, with 15 bases lining up with TRBD2. CDR3 size: 16 residues. The V segment lost 4 bases and the J segment 1 base; nucleotides outside the gene matches: 2. CDR1 is MGHRA, CDR2 YSYEKL, per germline. The CDR3 DNA reads as TGCGCCAGCAGCCCGGGACTAGCGGGAGGTTCCTACGAGCAGTACTTC. This translates into CASSPGLAGGSYEQYF.

This clone was observed a single time. The chain recombines TRBV10-3 with TRBJ2-7; weak D call: TRBD2 (5 bases). The CDR3 covers 15 residues. V gave up 0 bases and J gave up 4 bases, with 13 bases separating them. Germline CDR1 ENHRY, CDR2 SYGVKD. The CDR3 bases are TGTGCCATCAGTGAGTCTGAGGGTATTCGGTACGAGCAGTACTTC. Protein sequence: CAISESEGIRYEQYF.

This chain uses TRBV6-1 with TRBJ2-1, with TRBD2 matching over 7 bases. CDR1 and CDR2 (germline): MNHNS, SASEGT. V was pared by 7 bases and J by 0 bases, with 6 bases of the junction left unmatched. This CDR3 comprises 15 residues. CDR3 protein: CASTQAGSSYNEQFF. The CDR3 DNA reads as TGTGCCAGCACACAAGCGGGGAGCTCCTACAATGAGCAGTTCTTC.

The chain's CDR3 is CASSFFEGPDSTKNIQYF. The DNA of the CDR3 is TGTGCCAGCAGTTTTTTCGAGGGACCGGACAGCACCAAAAACATTCAGTACTTC. The chain couples TRBV28 to TRBJ2-4; tentative D call: TRBD1 (6 bases). Trimming shortened V by 3 bases and J by 2 bases, and 20 bases separated the two germline ends. The CDR3 is 18 residues long. Germline CDR1 is MDHEN and CDR2 is SYDVKM.

The V call is TRBV9, the J call TRBJ2-5, with a weak D call TRBD1 (5 bases). The V end was cut by 0 bases, the J end by 5 bases, with 17 bases between. From germline, CDR1 is SGDLS and CDR2 YYNGEE. This CDR3 region has 16 residues. CDR3 sequence: CASSVGDSQPGETQYF. The CDR3 nucleotides are TGTGCCAGCAGCGTAGGAGACAGTCAACCAGGGGAGACCCAGTACTTC.

In its sample, this clone was seen a few times. This chain uses TRBV5-1 with TRBJ2-5; perhaps TRBD1 as D (6 bases). Germline V gene lookup returns CDR1 SGHRS and CDR2 YFSETQ. This CDR3 has 14 amino acids. Trimming removed 8 bases from V and 5 bases from J, with 19 bases in between. CDR3: CASSRDTSLETQYF. The CDR3 nucleotides read TGCGCCAGTTCCCGGGACACATCCTTGGAGACCCAGTACTTC.

The rearrangement uses TRBV29-1 and TRBJ2-1, with 16 bases matching TRBD2. Trimming at V came to 4 bases and at J to 2 bases, leaving 2 bases not matched to a gene. The CDR3 spans 16 residues. CDR1 is SQVTM and CDR2 is ANQGSEA in the germline V gene. The CDR3 region has the DNA TGCAGCGTTGTTGGGACTAGCGGGAGGGCCTACAATGAGCAGTTCTTC. This encodes CSVVGTSGRAYNEQFF.

The V call is TRBV18, the J call TRBJ1-1; weak D call: TRBD1 (6 bases). V lost 6 bases and J 1 base, leaving 15 bases between the germline ends. The germline CDR1 and CDR2 sequences are KGHSH and LQKENI. The CDR3 is 15 amino acids. The CDR3 region has the DNA TGTGCCAGCTCGCCCTACAGGGCAGAGAACACTGAAGCTTTCTTT. It yields the protein CASSPYRAENTEAFF.

This clone was observed once. The chain employs TRBV5-1 and TRBJ2-5; 8 bases align to TRBD1. The V segment lost 4 bases and the J segment 1 base; nucleotides outside the gene matches: 3. CDR1 and CDR2 from the germline V gene are SGHRS and YFSETQ. The CDR3 has 14 amino acids. CDR3 loop: CASSAGTGQETQYF. DNA for the CDR3: TGCGCCAGCAGCGCAGGGACAGGCCAAGAGACCCAGTACTTC.

The chain carries TRBV19 and TRBJ2-5; D possibly corresponds to TRBD1 (6 bases). The germline V and J ends were trimmed by 4 bases and 5 bases, with 17 bases remaining between them. Per germline, CDR1 LNHDA and CDR2 SQIVND (reference sequence). There are 15 residues in the CDR3. CDR3 DNA sequence: TGTGCCAGTAGTACCGGGACAATGGATCCGGAGACCCAGTACTTC. Translation: CASSTGTMDPETQYF.

This clone appeared a few times. The rearrangement uses TRBV7-6 and TRBJ2-7; 7 bases fit TRBD2. The ends lost 1 base at V and 2 bases at J; junction bases unmatched: 8. The CDR3 has 16 residues. From germline, CDR1 is SGHVS and CDR2 FNYEAQ. The CDR3 here is CASSLGDTSVTYEQYF. The CDR3 nucleotides read TGTGCCAGCAGCTTAGGGGATACTAGCGTAACCTACGAGCAGTACTTC.

Written as DNA, the CDR3 is TGTGCCAGCATTGGTGGCCGGGGACTACAGTTCTTC. Translating gives CASIGGRGLQFF. V usage is TRBV28 and J usage is TRBJ2-1; 7 positions match TRBD2. V lost 7 bases and J lost 13; bases outside the gene matches: 10. Germline CDR1 is MDHEN and CDR2 is SYDVKM. The CDR3 extends over 12 amino acids. The full variable domain, completed using reference TRBV28 and TRBJ2-1, is DVKVTQSSRYLVKRTGEKVFLECVQDMDHENMFWYRQDPGLGLRLIYFSYDVKMKEKGDIPEGYSVSREKKERFSLILESASTNQTSMYLCASIGGRGLQFFGPGTRLTVL.

The chain employs TRBV27 and TRBJ2-3; 7 bases line up with TRBD1. With V trimmed by 8 bases and J by 1 base, 6 bases remained unmatched. Germline assignment: CDR1 MNHEY and CDR2 SMNVEV (reference sequence). The CDR3 consists of 14 residues. In DNA form, the CDR3 reads TGTGCCAGCGGCCGGGACAGAGGCACAGATACGCAGTATTTT. Protein sequence: CASGRDRGTDTQYF.

CDR3 coding DNA: TGTGCCAGCAGTTTTCGACAGGGTGGCTATGGCTACACCTTC. Amino acids: CASSFRQGGYGYTF. The chain recombines TRBV27 with TRBJ1-2; 7 positions agree with TRBD1. Germline CDR1 and CDR2: MNHEY and SMNVEV (reference sequence). Trimming removed 3 bases from V and 4 bases from J; junction bases left unmatched: 5. CDR3 size: 14 residues.

This clone has a handful of counts. This chain joins TRBV25-1 and TRBJ2-1, with TRBD2 as a possible D gene (6 bases). The CDR3 spans 17 residues. Per germline, CDR1 MGHDK and CDR2 SYGVNS. The germline V and J ends were trimmed by 0 bases and 8 bases, with 20 bases remaining between them. CDR3: CASSEYFGSGTRDEQFF. CDR3 DNA: TGTGCCAGCAGTGAATATTTTGGGAGTGGGACTCGGGATGAGCAGTTCTTC.

This chain connects TRBV11-2 to TRBJ2-5; 8 positions agree with TRBD1. V was pared by 5 bases and J by 5 bases, with 13 bases of the junction left unmatched. Per the germline V gene, CDR1 is SGHAT and CDR2 is FQNNGV. The CDR3 has 16 amino acids. CDR3 sequence reads: CASSPHQGAVRETQYF. The CDR3 coding sequence is TGTGCCAGCAGCCCCCATCAGGGGGCGGTCCGGGAGACCCAGTACTTC.

The gene calls are TRBV6-5 and TRBJ2-7; maybe TRBD2 (7 bases). The V gene's germline CDR1 is MNHEY and CDR2 SVGAGI. The ends were cut back, 3 bases at V and 3 bases at J, with 15 bases in the middle. This CDR3 spans 15 amino acids. The CDR3 loop reads CASSYGRGVGYEQYF. CDR3 DNA: TGTGCCAGCAGTTATGGGAGGGGGGTCGGCTACGAGCAGTACTTC.

The DNA for the CDR3 is TGTGCCAGTAGGTCACAGGGAAACGAGCAGTACTTC. Amino acid sequence: CASRSQGNEQYF. The rearrangement links TRBV19 to TRBJ2-7; the D gene is possibly TRBD1 (6 bases). Germline V gene lookup returns CDR1 LNHDA and CDR2 SQIVND (reference sequence). The CDR3 runs 12 residues. With 6 bases removed from V and 5 bases from J, the gap between germline ends came to 11 bases.

The count of this clone is one. The chain links TRBV27 to TRBJ1-2; 9 bases align to TRBD1. Germline CDR1 MNHEY, CDR2 SMNVEV (reference sequence). CDR3 length: 14 residues. The junction had 7 bases not matched to a gene; V was cut back by 5 bases and J by 6 bases. The CDR3 here is CASSDTGGRNGYTF. CDR3 sequence (DNA): TGTGCCAGCAGTGACACAGGGGGCAGAAATGGCTACACCTTC.

This clone was observed a few times. The chain joins TRBV5-4 to TRBJ2-7; a weak D match, TRBD2 (6 bases). This CDR3 is 16 amino acids long. The V end was cut by 4 bases, the J end by 0 bases, with 17 bases between. CDR1 SGHNT and CDR2 YYREEE come from the germline V gene (reference sequence). The CDR3 coding sequence is TGTGCCAGCAGCGCCGGGGGTTATAGGGCCTCCTACGAGCAGTACTTC. Amino acid sequence: CASSAGGYRASYEQYF.

About this clone: Germline and junction disagree at one end, which may indicate a read error. The J gene is TRBJ2-5, the V gene TRBV7-7; 7 bases match TRBD1. The CDR3 runs to 14 residues. Germline V lookup: CDR1 SSHAT, CDR2 FNYEAQ (reference sequence). The CDR3 spells CASSPGTDQETQYF. In DNA form, the CDR3 reads TGTGCTAGCAGCCCCGGGACAGATCAAGAGACCCAGTACTTC. Full variable domain (missing parts from reference TRBV7-7 and TRBJ2-5): GAGVSQSPRYKVTKRGQDVTLRCDPISSHATLYWYQQALGQGPEFLTYFNYEAQPDKSGLPSDRFSAERPEGSISTLTIQRTEQRDSAMYRCASSPGTDQETQYFGPGTRLLVL.